This T cell receptor beta chain was found in a study of sequential checkpoint blockade in melanoma. The wider study: Maintenance nivolumab came after either treatment sequence.

The table came from immunoSEQ multiplex PCR; TCRdb's copy has only in-frame clones and leaves some out. The profile shows under 25,000 clones, 80% to 90% of them singletons. Treatment reported: randomized to nivolumab then ipilimumab (arm A) or the reverse (arm B). None of the patients previously received DNA-damaging chemotherapy. This clone is a singleton in its sample. Trimming pared 4 bases from V and 11 bases from J, leaving 15 bases between. The CDR3 has 12 amino acids. Germline CDR1 is SGHTS and CDR2 is YDEGEE. The chain combines TRBV5-8 with TRBJ1-1; TRBD1 is a possible D gene (5 bases). The sequenced sample was CD8+ T cells sorted from blood (inferred from file names), obtained from a patient given nivolumab and ipilimumab in sequence. This receptor was identified in a human donor with melanoma. CDR3 residues: CASSMDIPRAFF. In DNA, the CDR3 is TGTGCCAGCAGCATGGACATTCCCCGCGCTTTCTTT.